The 32 T cell receptor beta chains below were found in one sample sequenced in a study of blood T cell repertoires in COVID-19. The table came from immunoSEQ multiplex PCR; TCRdb's copy has only in-frame clones and leaves some out. The data contain fewer than 300,000 clones, nearly 85% of them singletons. Sequenced input: peripheral blood. Receptors originate from a human donor in a cohort sampled during active COVID-19.

Only one count was recorded for this clone. The V and J genes are TRBV27 and TRBJ1-2, with 9 bases aligning to TRBD1. V was clipped by 2 bases and J by 5 bases; unmatched bases: 3. The CDR3 runs 14 residues. Germline CDR1 MNHEY, CDR2 SMNVEV (reference sequence). DNA for the CDR3: TGTGCCAGCAGTTTAAACAGGGGGCAGTATGGCTACACCTTC. It translates to CASSLNRGQYGYTF.

The chain employs TRBV3-1 (or the pseudogene TRBV3-2) and TRBJ1-4, with TRBD1 matching over 8 bases. CDR3 length: 14 residues. Germline V gene data show CDR1 as LGHDT and CDR2 as YNNKEL (reference sequence). The J segment lost 8 bases and the V segment lost 4 bases, leaving 6 bases of the junction unmatched. The CDR3 nucleotides read TGTGCCAGCAGCCCCCGGACAGGGTCAGAAAAACTGTTTTTT. Its protein is CASSPRTGSEKLFF.

V usage is TRBV5-1 and J usage is TRBJ2-7; tentatively, D is TRBD2 (5 bases). Germline V gene sequence: CDR1 SGHRS, CDR2 YFSETQ. V lost 0 bases and J lost 4, with 14 bases in between. The CDR3 extends over 15 amino acids. The CDR3 is CASSLEVGRTYEQYF. In DNA, the CDR3 is TGCGCCAGCAGCTTGGAGGTGGGTCGGACTTACGAGCAGTACTTC. Full variable domain (outside the CDR3, taken from reference TRBV5-1 and TRBJ2-7): KAGVTQTPRYLIKTRGQQVTLSCSPISGHRSVSWYQQTPGQGLQFLFEYFSETQRNKGNFPGRFSGRQFSNSRSEMNVSTLELGDSALYLCASSLEVGRTYEQYFGPGTRLTVT.

This clone was observed a few times. J is TRBJ2-7 and V is TRBV6-1, with 8 bases that match TRBD2. CDR1 MNHNS and CDR2 SASEGT come from the germline V gene. Losses at the gene ends were 2 bases for V and 4 bases for J; bases not matched to a gene: 4. The CDR3 spans 14 residues. CDR3 sequence: CASSESGRGYEQYF. CDR3 in DNA: TGTGCCAGCAGTGAAAGCGGGAGAGGGTACGAGCAGTACTTC.

This chain joins TRBV15 and TRBJ1-2; 7 bases agree with TRBD1. The germline gives CDR1 LNHNV, CDR2 YYDKDF (reference sequence). The CDR3 covers 15 residues. With V trimmed by 0 bases and J by 8 bases, 9 bases remained unmatched. The CDR3 DNA sequence: TGTGCCACCAGCAGAGATTGGGGACAGTTAGGAGGCTACACCTTC. As protein: CATSRDWGQLGGYTF.

The V gene is TRBV6-2 or TRBV6-3, the J gene TRBJ1-5; possibly TRBD1 for D (5 bases). Germline values: CDR1 MNHEY, CDR2 SVGEGT. V gave up 5 bases and J gave up 2 bases, with 19 bases separating them. The length of the CDR3 is 17 residues. For the CDR3, the DNA is TGTGCCAGCAGTACCTTACAGGTGGTCGCGGGCAATCAGCCCCAGCATTTT. Amino acids: CASSTLQVVAGNQPQHF.

V is TRBV10-3 and J is TRBJ1-4; 10 nucleotides match TRBD1. The CDR3 extends over 15 amino acids. V lost 2 bases and J lost 8; bases outside the gene matches: 5. Germline V gene lookup returns CDR1 ENHRY and CDR2 SYGVKD. The CDR3 reads CAISETEGQGEKLFF. Written as DNA, the CDR3 is TGTGCCATCAGTGAGACTGAGGGACAGGGGGAAAAACTGTTTTTT.

This clone has a single count. The chain is built from TRBV28 and TRBJ1-5; 8 positions match TRBD1. V trimming: 4 bases; J trimming: 5 bases; junction bases outside the gene matches: 4. From germline, CDR1 is MDHEN and CDR2 SYDVKM. The CDR3 spans 14 residues. The CDR3 region is CASSSTGVDQPQHF. CDR3 nucleotides: TGTGCCAGCAGTTCGACAGGGGTGGATCAGCCCCAGCATTTT.

The rearrangement links TRBV12-2 to TRBJ1-5; whether TRBD1, the table's D call, matches the DNA was not checked. TRBV12-2 constitutes a pseudogene. This CDR3 contains 17 residues. The CDR3 loop is CASRLAHIQTRNQPQHF. CDR3 nucleotides: TGTGCAAGTCGCTTAGCGCACATACAAACCCGAAATCAGCCCCAGCATTTT.

The chain has TRBV7-6 and TRBJ2-7; 7 positions match TRBD1. V dropped 5 bases and J dropped 4; count of bases not matched to a gene: 5. The CDR3 consists of 13 residues. Germline V gives CDR1 SGHVS, CDR2 FNYEAQ. The CDR3 coding sequence is TGTGCCAGCAGCCGGGACAGATATTACGAGCAGTACTTC. It codes for CASSRDRYYEQYF. The full variable domain, rest sourced from reference TRBV7-6 and TRBJ2-7, is GAGVSQSPRYKVTKRGQDVALRCDPISGHVSLYWYRQALGQGPEFLTYFNYEAQQDKSGLPNDRFSAERPEGSISTLTIQRTEQRDSAMYRCASSRDRYYEQYFGPGTRLTVT.

This chain joins TRBV3-1 (or the pseudogene TRBV3-2) and TRBJ2-1; the match to TRBD2 covers 7 bases. The germline gives CDR1 LGHDT, CDR2 YNNKEL (reference sequence). Germline trimming cut 8 bases from V and 0 bases from J; bases unmatched to any gene: 4. The CDR3 extends over 14 amino acids. The CDR3 DNA reads as TGTGCCAGCGGGGGGAGGGACTCCTACAATGAGCAGTTCTTC. This sequence encodes CASGGRDSYNEQFF.

This clone was observed a single time. V usage is TRBV2 and J usage is TRBJ2-3; possible D gene TRBD2, 6 bases. Deletions cut 6 bases from V and 5 bases from J, with 12 bases between. Germline loops: CDR1 SNHLY, CDR2 FYNNEI. The CDR3 is 13 residues long. The CDR3 DNA follows: TGTGCCAGCAGAATGACTAGTGTAGATACGCAGTATTTT. Amino acid sequence: CASRMTSVDTQYF.

The V call is TRBV19, the J call TRBJ2-7, with unresolved D. Germline V lookup: CDR1 LNHDA, CDR2 SQIVND (reference sequence). The CDR3 has 14 residues. Trimming removed 5 bases at V and 1 base at J, with 12 bases between. The DNA for the CDR3 is TGTGCCAGTAGTGTTTCCTCAACATCCTACGAGCAGTACTTC. It encodes CASSVSSTSYEQYF.

The chain links TRBV7-8 to TRBJ2-3, with a possible D match to TRBD2 (7 bases). Germline loops: CDR1 SGHVS, CDR2 FQNEAQ. This CDR3 has 16 residues. The ends were cut back, 1 base at V and 3 bases at J, with 14 bases in the middle. This CDR3 is CASSLEVGGPTDTQYF. The CDR3 coding sequence is TGTGCCAGCAGCTTAGAAGTCGGGGGGCCTACAGATACGCAGTATTTT.

This clone was seen once. V usage is TRBV7-8 and J usage is TRBJ1-1; D is possibly TRBD1 (6 bases). Trimming stripped 6 bases from V and 0 bases from J, with 17 bases between. Per germline, CDR1 SGHVS and CDR2 FQNEAQ. This CDR3 region has 16 residues. CDR3 sequence reads: CASRETRGGMNTEAFF. The CDR3 nucleotides are TGTGCCAGCAGGGAAACGAGGGGGGGAATGAACACTGAAGCTTTCTTT.

The genes are TRBV18 and TRBJ2-5; 8 bases are a match to TRBD1. After removal of 3 bases from V and 1 base from J, the junction contained 7 bases not matched to a gene. This CDR3 has 16 residues. Germline CDR1 and CDR2: KGHSH and LQKENI. As DNA, the CDR3 is TGTGCCAGCTCACCGCGGCGCGGACAGGGCCAAGAGACCCAGTACTTC. It yields the protein CASSPRRGQGQETQYF.

This clone was counted a few times. Written as DNA, the CDR3 is TGTGCCAGCAGTTTTGCCGGAGCCTACGAGCAGTACTTC. Translated, it gives CASSFAGAYEQYF. J is TRBJ2-7 and V is TRBV27; D is ambiguous. The CDR3 runs to 13 residues. Germline lookup yields CDR1 MNHEY and CDR2 SMNVEV (reference sequence). Trimming stripped 3 bases from V and 2 bases from J, with 8 bases between.

Here the CDR3 DNA reads TGTGCCAGCAGCTTGGGCGGGATCTGGGGCGAGCAGTACTTC. Translating gives CASSLGGIWGEQYF. The chain joins TRBV5-4 to TRBJ2-7; D possibly corresponds to TRBD2 (6 bases). CDR3 length: 14 residues. V gave up 0 bases and J gave up 6 bases, with 13 bases separating them. The germline V gene encodes CDR1 SGHNT and CDR2 YYREEE (reference sequence). Variable domain in full (rest from reference TRBV5-4 and TRBJ2-7): ETGVTQSPTHLIKTRGQQVTLRCSSQSGHNTVSWYQQALGQGPQFIFQYYREEENGRGNFPPRFSGLQFPNYSSELNVNALELDDSALYLCASSLGGIWGEQYFGPGTRLTVT.

The chain uses TRBV4-2 and TRBJ2-1, with 9 bases lining up with TRBD2. The CDR3 is 16 residues long. Germline V gene data show CDR1 as LGHNA and CDR2 as YNFKEQ. Losses at the gene ends were 0 bases for V and 9 bases for J; bases not matched to a gene: 9. CDR3 nucleotides: TGTGCCAGCAGCCAAGATCGTGGCGGGGGGGCCCGTGAGCAGTTCTTC. Its translation: CASSQDRGGGAREQFF.

The V gene is TRBV24-1, the J gene TRBJ2-7; perhaps TRBD1 as D (6 bases). Germline V gene lookup returns CDR1 KGHDR and CDR2 SFDVKD. V lost 7 bases to trimming and J lost 4 bases, with 13 bases between them. CDR3 size: 13 residues. CDR3 protein: CATSETGRYEQYF. The CDR3 coding sequence is TGTGCCACCAGCGAAACAGGGCGGTACGAGCAGTACTTC.

The chain recombines TRBV18 with TRBJ2-3; no definite D call. Trimming removed 5 bases from V and 3 bases from J, with 3 bases in between. The length of the CDR3 is 11 residues. Germline CDR1 is KGHSH and CDR2 is LQKENI. CDR3 DNA: TGTGCCAGCTCAGCGACAGATACGCAGTATTTT. It codes for CASSATDTQYF. Full variable domain (rest looked up from reference TRBV18 and TRBJ2-3): NAGVMQNPRHLVRRRGQEARLRCSPMKGHSHVYWYRQLPEEGLKFMVYLQKENIIDESGMPKERFSAEFPKEGPSILRIQQVVRGDSAAYFCASSATDTQYFGPGTRLTVL.

The chain combines TRBV12-3 or TRBV12-4 with TRBJ1-2; possibly TRBD1 for D (5 bases). The CDR3 runs 12 residues. The ends were cut back, 7 bases at V and 4 bases at J, with 10 bases in the middle. The CDR3 spells CASTLRGYGYTF. DNA for the CDR3: TGTGCCAGCACCTTAAGGGGCTATGGCTACACCTTC.

This clone appeared a few times. The chain links TRBV5-1 to TRBJ2-2; TRBD1 aligns across 11 bases. CDR1 and CDR2 from the germline V gene are SGHRS and YFSETQ. Trimming took 0 bases from V and 7 from J; bases not matched to a gene: 2. This CDR3 region has 15 residues. CDR3 residues: CASSLGTGGVGELFF. CDR3 DNA sequence: TGCGCCAGCAGCTTGGGGACAGGGGGCGTCGGGGAGCTGTTTTTT.

Comments on this clone: In the same sample, other DNA sequences code for this CDR3. The V gene is TRBV6-5, the J gene TRBJ1-2, with TRBD1 matching over 7 bases. Losses at the gene ends were 7 bases for V and 4 bases for J; bases not matched to a gene: 6. There are 13 residues in the CDR3. Germline V lookup: CDR1 MNHEY, CDR2 SVGAGI. CDR3 DNA sequence: TGTGCCAGCATCCCGACAGGGACCTATGGCTACACCTTC. Amino acid sequence: CASIPTGTYGYTF.

The chain carries TRBV27 and TRBJ1-2; tentatively, D is TRBD1 (6 bases). The germline V gene has CDR1 MNHEY and CDR2 SMNVEV (reference sequence). The CDR3 sequence is 13 residues long. Trimming removed 3 bases at V and 10 bases at J, with 15 bases between. CDR3 sequence: CASSLRGSSVYTF. Here the CDR3 DNA reads TGTGCCAGCAGTTTGAGGGGGTCCTCGGTCTACACCTTC.

The chain couples TRBV5-1 to TRBJ1-3; D remains ambiguous. Germline CDR1 reads SGHRS; CDR2 reads YFSETQ. The ends were cut back, 0 bases at V and 4 bases at J, with 11 bases in the middle. The CDR3 is made up of 15 amino acids. CDR3 residues: CASSLAGVGGNTIYF. The CDR3 nucleotides read TGCGCCAGCAGCTTGGCCGGGGTAGGGGGAAACACCATATATTTT.

The chain uses TRBV7-9 and TRBJ2-1, with D tentatively TRBD2 (6 bases). This CDR3 contains 15 residues. Trimming took off 5 bases at V and 4 bases at J, with 15 bases between the two ends. The germline V gene encodes CDR1 SEHNR and CDR2 FQNEAQ (reference sequence). The CDR3 protein is CASSRPGGSYNEQFF. The CDR3, as DNA: TGTGCCAGCAGCCGCCCTGGAGGGTCTTACAATGAGCAGTTCTTC.

The chain employs TRBV14 and TRBJ2-7; tentatively, D is TRBD1 (5 bases). V was clipped by 3 bases and J by 1 base, with 16 bases between them. Germline CDR1 is SGHDN and CDR2 is FVKESK. The CDR3 sequence is 16 residues long. The CDR3 DNA reads TGTGCCAGCAGCCAGGCGCAGGGATCCCCTTCCTACGAGCAGTACTTC. This gives the protein CASSQAQGSPSYEQYF.

This chain uses TRBV4-1 with TRBJ1-3; D may be TRBD1 (5 bases). The germline V gene has CDR1 MGHRA and CDR2 YSYEKL. Trimming left V 0 bases short and J 0 bases short, with 15 bases between. This CDR3 is built from 18 residues. The CDR3 region has the DNA TGCGCCAGCAGCCAAGATAGGAGCAGGGCGGACTCTGGAAACACCATATATTTT. Its protein is CASSQDRSRADSGNTIYF.

J is TRBJ2-7 and V is TRBV27; 10 bases are shared with TRBD1. After removal of 4 bases from V and 5 bases from J, the junction contained 5 bases not matched to a gene. Germline V gene data show CDR1 as MNHEY and CDR2 as SMNVEV (reference sequence). CDR3 length: 14 amino acids. The CDR3 sequence: CASSSGQGSHEQYF. In nucleotides, the CDR3 is TGTGCCAGCAGTTCGGGACAGGGGTCCCACGAGCAGTACTTC.

The CDR3 region is CASSPYSLDRFYEQYF. In nucleotides, the CDR3 is TGTGCCAGCTCACCATATTCACTGGACAGGTTCTACGAGCAGTACTTC. This rearrangement joins TRBV18 to TRBJ2-7, with 7 bases fitting TRBD1. There are 16 residues in the CDR3. V lost 2 bases to trimming and J lost 3 bases; unmatched junction nucleotides: 10. CDR1 KGHSH and CDR2 LQKENI come from the germline V gene.

In this sample, this clone turned up once. J is TRBJ2-5 and V is TRBV11-2; tentatively, D is TRBD2 (6 bases). V was clipped by 0 bases and J by 2 bases, with 13 bases between them. The CDR3 contains 16 residues. CDR1 is SGHAT and CDR2 is FQNNGV in the germline V gene. For the CDR3, the DNA is TGTGCCAGCAGCTTAGAAACTAGCCGTGCGCAAGAGACCCAGTACTTC. Amino acids: CASSLETSRAQETQYF.